The next 17 T cell receptor beta chains were all read from a single sample in a study of cytomegalovirus exposure and HLA in healthy donors. Amplification used 60 Vbeta primers and 13 Jbeta primers. Sequenced by immunoSEQ multiplex PCR; TCRdb stores in-frame clones only, minus some. Seen in this sample are about 170,000 clones; the ten most common clones hold about 0.81%. The material sequenced was PBMCs. These receptors all come from a woman between 18 and 29 years old in good health and CMV-seropositive.

CDR3 sequence (DNA): TGTGCCAGCAGCTTGCAGAACCTAGAGACCCAGTACTTC. Translated: CASSLQNLETQYF. This chain joins TRBV5-4 and TRBJ2-5; D call uncertain. Germline loops: CDR1 SGHNT, CDR2 YYREEE (reference sequence). CDR3 length: 13 residues. Trimming cost V 1 base and J 4 bases, with 8 bases left between them.

The CDR3 region is CACHRGSRETQYF. CDR3 sequence (DNA): TGTGCCTGCCACAGGGGATCGCGGGAGACCCAGTACTTC. The chain uses TRBV30 and TRBJ2-5; TRBD1 matches at 7 bases. This CDR3 comprises 13 residues. With V trimmed by 6 bases and J by 5 bases, 9 bases remained unmatched. Looked up from germline, CDR1 is GTSNPN and CDR2 is SVGIG (reference sequence).

The genes are TRBV15 and TRBJ2-7, with 10 bases aligning to TRBD1. CDR3 size: 15 residues. In germline, CDR1 is LNHNV, CDR2 YYDKDF (reference sequence). V trimming: 5 bases; J trimming: 6 bases; junction bases outside the gene matches: 10. CDR3 sequence: CATSWGTGEFGEQYF. The CDR3 region has the DNA TGTGCCACCAGCTGGGGGACAGGGGAGTTTGGCGAGCAGTACTTC.

This chain uses TRBV10-1 with TRBJ2-7; 8 nucleotides agree with TRBD1. This CDR3 comprises 18 residues. Trimming cost V 7 bases and J 5 bases; bases outside gene matches: 22. CDR1 WNHNN and CDR2 SYGVQD come from the germline V gene (reference sequence). The CDR3 loop reads CASTVRGQGHSFLDEQYF. The CDR3 DNA follows: TGCGCCAGCACCGTCAGAGGACAGGGTCATTCGTTTCTGGACGAGCAGTACTTC.

This chain joins TRBV6-6 and TRBJ1-2, with 7 bases lining up with TRBD1. Germline V gene lookup returns CDR1 MNHNY and CDR2 SVGAGI (reference sequence). V gave up 0 bases and J gave up 4 bases; unmatched junction bases: 2. This CDR3 is 14 amino acids long. The CDR3 sequence: CASSYSKGAYGYTF. The CDR3 DNA reads TGTGCCAGCAGTTACTCGAAGGGGGCCTATGGCTACACCTTC.

This chain joins TRBV30 and TRBJ2-4; 11 bases fit TRBD1. The ends lost 6 bases at V and 1 base at J; junction bases unmatched: 5. The CDR3 runs 15 residues. Germline CDR1 GTSNPN, CDR2 SVGIG (reference sequence). Here the CDR3 reads CACLRTGGAKNIQYF. The CDR3 DNA reads as TGTGCCTGCCTCAGGACAGGGGGCGCCAAAAACATTCAGTACTTC.

The genes are TRBV6-6 and TRBJ1-1, with TRBD1 matching 7 bases. This CDR3 is 14 amino acids long. Trimming cost V 6 bases and J 3 bases; bases outside gene matches: 7. The germline CDR1 and CDR2 sequences are MNHNY and SVGAGI (reference sequence). The CDR3 DNA sequence: TGTGCCAGCAGCATCTTAACAGGGGACACTGAAGCTTTCTTT. This encodes CASSILTGDTEAFF.

This sequence joins TRBV6-5 and TRBJ1-6; 8 bases map to TRBD1. Germline assignment: CDR1 MNHEY and CDR2 SVGAGI. The CDR3 sequence is 15 residues long. V shed 4 bases, J shed 10 bases, and the junction held 9 bases outside the gene matches. The DNA for the CDR3 is TGTGCCAGCAGTTTACAGACAGGGGTCCCGTCACCCCTCCACTTT. Protein sequence: CASSLQTGVPSPLHF.

The rearrangement joins TRBV5-4 to TRBJ2-1, with 11 bases fitting TRBD2. The germline gives CDR1 SGHNT, CDR2 YYREEE (reference sequence). This CDR3 spans 15 amino acids. The trim removed 6 bases at V and 4 bases at J, leaving 6 bases unmatched. CDR3 region: CASTLGTSGYNEQFF. The CDR3 DNA is TGTGCCAGCACCCTGGGGACTAGCGGATACAATGAGCAGTTCTTC.

The chain couples TRBV5-6 to TRBJ1-2, with 7 nucleotides matching TRBD1. The CDR3 contains 14 residues. V lost 0 bases to trimming and J lost 7 bases; unmatched junction nucleotides: 6. Germline CDR1 is SGHDT and CDR2 is YYEEEE. CDR3 sequence (DNA): TGTGCCAGCAGCTTGGCACAGGGGATAAGTGGCTACACCTTC. Protein sequence: CASSLAQGISGYTF.

The chain uses TRBV19 and TRBJ2-7; tentative D call: TRBD2 (5 bases). CDR1 and CDR2 from the germline V gene are LNHDA and SQIVND (reference sequence). The CDR3 totals 13 residues. The CDR3 coding sequence is TGTGCTAGTCGGGCAGCGGTCGAATACGAGCAGTACTTC. It yields the protein CASRAAVEYEQYF.

V and J are TRBV19 and TRBJ2-7; tentatively, D is TRBD2 (5 bases). This CDR3 is built from 14 residues. Per the germline V gene, CDR1 is LNHDA and CDR2 is SQIVND (reference sequence). Trimming removed 6 bases at V and 7 bases at J, with 19 bases between. The CDR3: CASSRPSSREEQYF. CDR3 coding DNA: TGTGCCAGTAGCCGCCCCTCCTCGAGGGAAGAGCAGTACTTC.

The chain joins TRBV27 to TRBJ2-7, with TRBD2 matching over 11 bases. After removal of 2 bases from V and 2 bases from J, the junction contained 11 bases not matched to a gene. The length of the CDR3 is 18 residues. Looked up from germline, CDR1 is MNHEY and CDR2 is SMNVEV (reference sequence). CDR3 residues: CASSLEPPTSGAPYEQYF. CDR3 nucleotide sequence: TGTGCCAGCAGTTTAGAACCACCGACTAGCGGGGCCCCCTACGAGCAGTACTTC.

The chain links TRBV7-3 to TRBJ1-2; D uncertain. CDR3 length: 14 residues. In germline, CDR1 is SGHTA, CDR2 FQGTGA. Trimming shortened V by 7 bases and J by 0 bases, and 12 bases separated the two germline ends. The CDR3 region has the DNA TGTGCCAGCACCTACTCACTAGCTAACTATGGCTACACCTTC. Encoded protein: CASTYSLANYGYTF.

The rearrangement joins TRBV6-5 to TRBJ1-1; 8 bases are a match to TRBD1. Germline CDR1 MNHEY, CDR2 SVGAGI. The CDR3 has 14 residues. J was trimmed by 6 bases and V by 0 bases; bases with no gene match: 3. CDR3 bases: TGTGCCAGCAGTTACTCGCAGGGGGCCGCTGAAGCTTTCTTT. Translated: CASSYSQGAAEAFF.

V is TRBV19 and J is TRBJ1-5, with 7 positions matching TRBD1. V lost 8 bases and J lost 7; bases outside the gene matches: 8. The CDR3 spans 13 residues. The germline CDR1 and CDR2 sequences are LNHDA and SQIVND (reference sequence). The CDR3 region has the DNA TGTGCCAGTGAAGACAGGGCCGGCCAGCCCCAGCATTTT. Amino acid sequence: CASEDRAGQPQHF.

V usage is TRBV11-3 and J usage is TRBJ1-3; no clear D gene. Between the trimmed V and J ends, which lost 1 base and 0 bases, there was a span of 19 bases. This CDR3 is built from 19 residues. Germline-derived CDR1 and CDR2 are SGHNT and YENEEA. CDR3 nucleotide sequence: TGTGCCAGCAGCTTAGTATCCCCTTTCACGAGGAGCTCTGGAAACACCATATATTTT. As protein: CASSLVSPFTRSSGNTIYF.